The clone carrying this TCR beta chain occurred a few times. What it recognizes is unknown. These data originate in a study of T cell responses to AZD1222 COVID-19 vaccine. Study-level findings and limits: The study found vaccine-associated CD4 TCRs spanning spike, dominant at 160-218 and 743-854.

Sequencing was performed with immunoSEQ multiplex PCR; in TCRdb, only in-frame clones are kept and a portion is missing. The profile shows approximately 110,000 clones, about 90% of them singletons. Losses at the gene ends were 1 base for V and 6 bases for J; bases not matched to a gene: 5. Germline loops: CDR1 MDHEN, CDR2 SYDVKM. The CDR3 extends over 15 amino acids. The chain couples TRBV28 to TRBJ1-5; 8 bases align to TRBD1. The TCR originated in an adult in good health. Specimen: peripheral blood, collected on day 0 of AZD1222 vaccination. CDR3 loop: CASSLYRGSGQPQHF. CDR3 DNA sequence: TGTGCCAGCAGTTTATACAGGGGGTCAGGTCAGCCCCAGCATTTT.